This T cell receptor (beta chain) emerged from a study of cytomegalovirus exposure and HLA in healthy donors. Study as a whole: Among the roughly 400 donors who were genotyped, roughly 85% fell in the genetic ancestry cluster that is associated with self-reported Caucasian donors.

Primers for the PCR totalled 60 Vbeta and 13 Jbeta. The data were produced by immunoSEQ multiplex PCR, yet TCRdb's version contains in-frame clones alone and is incomplete. This sample carries approximately 150,000 clones, approximately 71% of them seen once, and the ten largest clones take approximately 3.2%. Study-wide points: Presence/absence analyses supposed approximately even sequencing depth among donors.

Germline lookup yields CDR1 MRHNA and CDR2 SNTAGT. The CDR3 is 14 amino acids. The V and J ends lost 5 bases and 8 bases, in that order; junction bases with no gene match: 9. As for this clone: Its target is not known.

J is TRBJ1-1 and V is TRBV6-4; 9 nucleotides line up with TRBD1. This clonotype was obtained from a man aged 40-55 years in good health and CMV-seronegative. The sample taken for sequencing was PBMCs. DNA for the CDR3: TGTGCCAGCAGTCTAGAGCCCGGGACAGGGGAAGCTTTCTTT. Its translation is CASSLEPGTGEAFF.